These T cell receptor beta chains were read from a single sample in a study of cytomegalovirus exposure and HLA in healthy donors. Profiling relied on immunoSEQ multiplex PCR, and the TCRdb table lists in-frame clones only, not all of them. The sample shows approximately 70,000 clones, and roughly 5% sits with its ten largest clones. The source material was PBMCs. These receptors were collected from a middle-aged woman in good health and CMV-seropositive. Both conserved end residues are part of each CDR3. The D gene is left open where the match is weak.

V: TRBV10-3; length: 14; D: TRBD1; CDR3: CAITEDRTSYGYTF
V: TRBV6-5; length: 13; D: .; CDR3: CASSRQVNTEAFF
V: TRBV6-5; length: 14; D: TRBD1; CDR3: CASSYDRGRDTQYF
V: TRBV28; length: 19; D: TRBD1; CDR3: CASSTPRPPGQGVGNEQFF
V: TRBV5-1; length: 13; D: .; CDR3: CASSLGPQETQYF
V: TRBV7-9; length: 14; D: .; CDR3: CASSLKTSTDTQYF
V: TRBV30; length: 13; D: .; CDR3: CVAEGGFGGELFF
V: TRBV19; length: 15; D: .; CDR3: CASSITGTMNTEAFF
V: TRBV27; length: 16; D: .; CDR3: CASGPGRGQTGGEAFF
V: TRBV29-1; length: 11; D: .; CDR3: CSAQMNTEAFF
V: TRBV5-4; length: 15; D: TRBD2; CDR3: CASSLLAAKGGEQFF
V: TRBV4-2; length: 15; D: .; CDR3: CASSQDRLAVNEQFF
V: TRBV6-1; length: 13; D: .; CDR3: CASSERGGNTIYF
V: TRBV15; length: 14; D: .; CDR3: CATSRVPGTNEQFF
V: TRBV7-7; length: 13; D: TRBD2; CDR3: CASSLGLADTQYF
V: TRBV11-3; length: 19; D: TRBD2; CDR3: CASSLARASGRASYNEQFF
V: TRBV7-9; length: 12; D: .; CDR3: CASGQDNQPQHF
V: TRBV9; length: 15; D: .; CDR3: CASSVGSSYNSPLHF
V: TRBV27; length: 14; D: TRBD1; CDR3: CASSSGTGVHEQYF
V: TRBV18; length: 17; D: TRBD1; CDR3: CASSPTGPGQATYEQYF
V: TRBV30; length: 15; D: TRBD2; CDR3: CANPGTSTGANVLTF
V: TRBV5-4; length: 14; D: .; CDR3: CASSSNRDGETQYF
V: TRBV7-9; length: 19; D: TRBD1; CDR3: CASSLGGQGPLSGANVLTF
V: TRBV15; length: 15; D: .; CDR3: CATSRDTQDNQPQHF
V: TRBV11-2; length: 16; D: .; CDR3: CASSPARLTDRRTQYF
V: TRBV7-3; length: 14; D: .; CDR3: CASSLRGRENEQFF
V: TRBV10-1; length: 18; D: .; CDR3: CASSEGGAGQTSYNEQFF
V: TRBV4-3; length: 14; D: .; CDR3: CASSFDTSSGELFF
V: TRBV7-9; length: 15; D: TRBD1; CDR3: CASSLRGTAPDEAFF
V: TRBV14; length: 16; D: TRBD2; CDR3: CASSRAGLADTDTQYF
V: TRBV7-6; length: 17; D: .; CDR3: CASSLATYSATNEKLFF
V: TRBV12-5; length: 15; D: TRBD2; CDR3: CASGGPGLAGETQYF
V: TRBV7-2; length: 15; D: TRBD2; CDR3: CASSLSGGGPDTQYF
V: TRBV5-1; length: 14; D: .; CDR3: CASSLDRGNQPQHF
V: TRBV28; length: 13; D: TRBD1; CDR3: CASRNRQGFEQFF
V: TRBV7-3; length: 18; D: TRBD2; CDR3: CASSYPTSGGNAYNEQFF